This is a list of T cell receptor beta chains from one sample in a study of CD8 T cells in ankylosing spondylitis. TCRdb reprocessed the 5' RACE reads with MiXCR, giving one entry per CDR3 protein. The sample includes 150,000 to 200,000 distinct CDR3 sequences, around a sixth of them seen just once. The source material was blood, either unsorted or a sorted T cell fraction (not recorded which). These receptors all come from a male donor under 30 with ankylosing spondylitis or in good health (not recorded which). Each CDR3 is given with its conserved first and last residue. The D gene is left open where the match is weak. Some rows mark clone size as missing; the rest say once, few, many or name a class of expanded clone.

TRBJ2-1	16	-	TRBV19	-	CASSIENVNSYNEQFF	TGTGCCAGTAGTATAGAAAACGTAAACTCCTACAATGAGCAGTTCTTC
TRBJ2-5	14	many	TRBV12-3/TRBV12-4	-	CASREDVGQETQYF	TGTGCCAGCAGAGAGGACGTAGGACAAGAGACCCAGTACTTC
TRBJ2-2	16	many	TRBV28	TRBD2	CASTPGGGANTGELFF	TGTGCCAGCACCCCCGGGGGGGGAGCTAACACCGGGGAGCTGTTTTTT
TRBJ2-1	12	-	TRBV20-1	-	CSVSRGVDEQFF	TGCAGTGTTTCCCGTGGGGTCGATGAGCAGTTCTTC
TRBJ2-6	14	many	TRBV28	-	CASSGYSGANVLTF	TGTGCCAGCAGTGGGTATTCTGGGGCCAACGTCCTGACTTTC
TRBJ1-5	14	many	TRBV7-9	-	CASSFQGSNQPQHF	TGTGCCAGCAGCTTCCAGGGTAGCAATCAGCCCCAGCATTTT
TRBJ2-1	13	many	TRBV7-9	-	CASSLGQYNEQFF	TGTGCCAGCAGCTTAGGACAGTACAATGAGCAGTTCTTC
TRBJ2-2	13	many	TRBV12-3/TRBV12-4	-	CASSLLSTGELFF	TGTGCCAGCAGTCTGCTGAGCACCGGGGAGCTGTTTTTT
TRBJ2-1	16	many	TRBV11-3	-	CASSLTTGLEANEQFF	TGTGCCAGCAGCCTAACAACGGGGCTAGAGGCCAATGAGCAGTTCTTC
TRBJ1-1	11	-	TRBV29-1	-	CSVEDPGEAFF	TGCAGCGTTGAAGATCCAGGAGAGGCTTTCTTT
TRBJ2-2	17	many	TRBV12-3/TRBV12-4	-	CASSLNVGLVNTGELFF	TGTGCCAGCAGTTTAAATGTCGGATTAGTAAACACCGGGGAGCTGTTTTTT
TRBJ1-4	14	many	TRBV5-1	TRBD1	CASSSGQGIEKLFF	TGCGCCAGCAGCTCGGGACAGGGAATTGAAAAACTGTTTTTT
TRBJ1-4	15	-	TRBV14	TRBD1	CASSQGQSVAEKLFF	TGTGCCAGCAGCCAGGGACAGTCGGTAGCTGAAAAACTGTTTTTT
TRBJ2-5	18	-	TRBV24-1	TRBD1	CATSDRLTGTGEQETQYF	TGTGCCACCAGTGACCGACTTACGGGGACAGGGGAACAAGAGACCCAGTACTTC
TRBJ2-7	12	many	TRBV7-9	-	CASSPGTYEQYF	TGTGCCAGCAGTCCCGGCACATACGAGCAGTACTTC
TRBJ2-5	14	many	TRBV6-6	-	CASSFSGLQETQYF	TGTGCCAGCAGTTTTAGCGGCCTCCAAGAGACCCAGTACTTC
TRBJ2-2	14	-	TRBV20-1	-	CSARTGGNTGELFF	TGCAGTGCTAGAACCGGGGGCAACACCGGGGAGCTGTTTTTT
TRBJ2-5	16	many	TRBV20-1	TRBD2	CSARLGAGGAYETQYF	TGCAGTGCTAGACTTGGAGCGGGAGGGGCTTACGAGACCCAGTACTTC
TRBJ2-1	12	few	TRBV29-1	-	CSYQSSYNEQFF	TGCAGCTACCAGAGCTCCTACAATGAGCAGTTCTTC
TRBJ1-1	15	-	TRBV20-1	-	CSARGRGVGWTEAFF	TGCAGTGCTAGGGGCAGGGGAGTGGGGTGGACTGAAGCTTTCTTT
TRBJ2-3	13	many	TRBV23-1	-	CASPRGAPDTQYF	TGCGCCAGCCCCCGGGGGGCCCCGGATACGCAGTATTTT
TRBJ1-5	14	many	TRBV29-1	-	CSVVWDGINQPQHF	TGCAGCGTTGTCTGGGACGGAATCAATCAGCCCCAGCATTTT
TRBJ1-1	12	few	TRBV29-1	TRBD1	CSARQGATEAFF	TGCAGCGCTAGACAGGGGGCAACTGAAGCTTTCTTT
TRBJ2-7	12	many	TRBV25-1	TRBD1	CASRDRYHEQYF	TGTGCCAGCAGGGACAGGTACCACGAGCAGTACTTC
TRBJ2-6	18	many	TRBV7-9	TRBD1	CASVPSRQGRSGANVLTF	TGTGCCAGCGTCCCATCGAGACAGGGAAGATCTGGGGCCAACGTCCTGACTTTC
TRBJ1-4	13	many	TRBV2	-	CATQRGPSEKLFF	TGTGCCACCCAACGGGGCCCTTCTGAAAAACTGTTTTTT
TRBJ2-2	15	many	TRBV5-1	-	CASSWRDFNTGELFF	TGCGCCAGCAGCTGGAGGGACTTCAACACCGGGGAGCTGTTTTTT
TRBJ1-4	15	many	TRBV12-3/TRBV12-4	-	CASSFMGSTNEKLFF	TGTGCCAGCAGTTTTATGGGTTCCACTAATGAAAAACTGTTTTTT
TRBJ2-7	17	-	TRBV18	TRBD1	CASSPLVRTGPSYEQYF	TGTGCCAGCTCACCATTAGTCAGGACAGGACCTTCCTACGAGCAGTACTTC
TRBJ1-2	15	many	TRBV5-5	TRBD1	CASSSAPGQGSGYTF	TGTGCCAGCAGCTCCGCTCCGGGACAGGGTAGCGGCTACACCTTC
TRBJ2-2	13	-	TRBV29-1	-	CSVDGSNTGELFF	TGCAGCGTTGACGGGTCGAACACCGGGGAGCTGTTTTTT
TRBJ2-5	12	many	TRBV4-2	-	CASSQDWETQYF	TGTGCCAGCAGCCAAGATTGGGAGACCCAGTACTTC
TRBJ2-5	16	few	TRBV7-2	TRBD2	CASSLGLAGVRETQYF	TGTGCCAGCAGCCTGGGACTAGCGGGAGTACGGGAGACCCAGTACTTC
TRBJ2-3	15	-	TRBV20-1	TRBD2	CSARDGLALLDTQYF	TGCAGTGCTAGGGACGGACTAGCCCTCCTAGATACGCAGTATTTT
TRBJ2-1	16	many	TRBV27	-	CASSLLGLHSYNEQFF	TGTGCCAGCAGTTTGCTAGGACTACACTCCTACAATGAGCAGTTCTTC
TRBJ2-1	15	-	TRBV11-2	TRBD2	CASSQGLAEGNEQFF	TGTGCCAGCAGCCAAGGACTAGCGGAGGGGAATGAGCAGTTCTTC
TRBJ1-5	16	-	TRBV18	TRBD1	CASSRQGAGNNQPQHF	TGTGCCAGCTCACGACAGGGGGCCGGGAACAATCAGCCCCAGCATTTT
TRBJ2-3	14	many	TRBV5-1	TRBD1	CASSPGQGTDTQYF	TGCGCCAGCAGCCCGGGACAGGGGACGGATACGCAGTATTTT
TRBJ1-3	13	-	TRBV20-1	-	CSFRGSSGNTIYF	TGCAGTTTTCGGGGGAGCTCTGGAAACACCATATATTTT
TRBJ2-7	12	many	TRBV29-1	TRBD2	CSVSGGLGEQYF	TGCAGCGTTTCGGGAGGTCTGGGCGAGCAGTACTTC
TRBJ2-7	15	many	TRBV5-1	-	CASSLFPGEHYEQYF	TGCGCCAGCAGCTTGTTCCCGGGAGAACACTACGAGCAGTACTTC
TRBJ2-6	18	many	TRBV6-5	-	CASSYSISGPSGANVLTF	TGTGCCAGCAGTTACTCGATCTCGGGCCCCTCTGGGGCCAACGTCCTGACTTTC
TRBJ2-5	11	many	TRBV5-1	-	CASGGGETQYF	TGCGCCAGCGGCGGAGGGGAGACCCAGTACTTC
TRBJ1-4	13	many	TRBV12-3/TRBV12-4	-	CASRQNPNEKLFF	TGTGCCAGCAGACAGAACCCAAATGAAAAACTGTTTTTT
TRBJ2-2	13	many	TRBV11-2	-	CASSLIRTGELFF	TGTGCCAGCAGCTTAATCCGCACCGGGGAGCTGTTTTTT
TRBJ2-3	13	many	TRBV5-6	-	CASSQLGVDTQYF	TGTGCCAGCAGCCAGCTAGGCGTAGATACGCAGTATTTT
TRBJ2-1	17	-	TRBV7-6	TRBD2	CASSLDRSGRGSFEQFF	TGTGCCAGCAGCTTAGATCGGAGCGGGAGGGGAAGTTTCGAGCAGTTCTTC
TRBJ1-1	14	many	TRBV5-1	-	CASSFLPDGTEAFF	TGCGCCAGCAGCTTCCTCCCGGATGGCACTGAAGCTTTCTTT
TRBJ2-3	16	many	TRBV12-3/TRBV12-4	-	CASSLERRAGTDTQYF	TGTGCCAGCAGTTTAGAGCGTAGGGCCGGCACAGATACGCAGTATTTT
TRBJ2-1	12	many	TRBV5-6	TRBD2	CASSLSSGSEFF	TGTGCCAGCAGCTTGTCTAGCGGGAGTGAGTTCTTC
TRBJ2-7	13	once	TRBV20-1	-	CSAPTGSSYEQYF	TGCAGTGCCCCAACAGGGAGCTCCTACGAGCAGTACTTC
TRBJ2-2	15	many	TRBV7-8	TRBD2	CASSLGWGGTGELFF	TGTGCCAGCAGCTTAGGGTGGGGGGGCACCGGGGAGCTGTTTTTT
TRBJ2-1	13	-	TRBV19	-	CASSIGLAIEQFF	TGTGCCAGTAGTATAGGGTTGGCAATCGAGCAGTTCTTC
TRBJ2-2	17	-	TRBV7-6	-	CASSFRGVGLNTGELFF	TGTGCCAGCAGCTTTCGAGGGGTGGGACTCAACACCGGGGAGCTGTTTTTT
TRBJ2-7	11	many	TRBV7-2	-	CASTGGHEQYF	TGTGCCAGCACGGGGGGCCACGAGCAGTACTTC